The 22 T cell receptor beta chains reported below all come from one sample, sequenced in a study of cytomegalovirus exposure and HLA in healthy donors. Data came from immunoSEQ multiplex PCR; TCRdb stores just in-frame clones and leaves some out. This table holds approximately 270,000 clones, 80% to 90% found once. The sample was PBMCs. The receptors here all came from a woman between 18 and 29 years old in good health and CMV-seronegative.

The gene calls are TRBV5-6 and TRBJ2-7; no firm D call. This CDR3 is built from 13 residues. CDR1 and CDR2 from the germline V gene are SGHDT and YYEEEE. The V end was cut by 4 bases, the J end by 6 bases, with 14 bases between. The CDR3 sequence is CASSRDTVGEQYF. Here the CDR3 DNA reads TGTGCCAGCAGCCGAGATACAGTGGGCGAGCAGTACTTC. Variable domain in full (rest from reference TRBV5-6 and TRBJ2-7): DAGVTQSPTHLIKTRGQQVTLRCSPKSGHDTVSWYQQALGQGPQFIFQYYEEEERQRGNFPDRFSGHQFPNYSSELNVNALLLGDSALYLCASSRDTVGEQYFGPGTRLTVT.

The chain combines TRBV4-2 with TRBJ2-7, with 10 nucleotides matching TRBD2. Losses at the gene ends were 0 bases for V and 4 bases for J; bases not matched to a gene: 9. The CDR3 is 17 residues long. Germline V gene lookup returns CDR1 LGHNA and CDR2 YNFKEQ. The CDR3 loop is CASSQETPAGGPYEQYF. The CDR3 DNA follows: TGTGCCAGCAGCCAAGAGACCCCAGCGGGAGGGCCATACGAGCAGTACTTC.

A few counts support this clone. V usage is TRBV10-2 and J usage is TRBJ2-3; 7 bases align to TRBD2. The germline V gene encodes CDR1 WSHSY and CDR2 SAAADI. CDR3 length: 16 residues. V was clipped by 0 bases and J by 5 bases; unmatched bases: 8. CDR3 DNA sequence: TGCGCCAGCAGTGAGTCCACTAGCGTTTATCGAGATACGCAGTATTTT. Its translation: CASSESTSVYRDTQYF.

This chain uses TRBV5-4 with TRBJ2-5; TRBD1 aligns across 8 bases. The CDR3 length is 14 residues. V trimming: 7 bases; J trimming: 3 bases; junction bases outside the gene matches: 8. CDR1 is SGHNT and CDR2 is YYREEE in the germline V gene (reference sequence). In DNA, the CDR3 is TGTGCCAGCCACGGTACAGGGGGTGAAGAGACCCAGTACTTC. Its protein is CASHGTGGEETQYF.

The chain employs TRBV29-1 and TRBJ2-3, with 12 bases lining up with TRBD2. CDR1 is SQVTM, CDR2 ANQGSEA, per germline. The junction had 12 bases not matched to a gene; V was cut back by 4 bases and J by 4 bases. The CDR3 spans 17 residues. The CDR3 reads CSVVIASGRARADTQYF. Here the CDR3 DNA reads TGCAGCGTTGTCATCGCTAGCGGGAGGGCCCGTGCAGATACGCAGTATTTT.

V and J are TRBV23-1 and TRBJ1-2; D is perhaps TRBD1 (5 bases). TRBV23-1 belongs to the ORF category, with a function that is uncertain. This CDR3 has 14 residues. V shed 6 bases and J shed 8 bases, with 19 bases lying between them. This CDR3 is CASSTFGGVRGYTF. The DNA for the CDR3 is TGCGCCAGCAGCACCTTCGGGGGGGTAAGGGGCTACACCTTC.

V usage is TRBV9 and J usage is TRBJ2-2; 15 positions match TRBD2. This CDR3 spans 22 amino acids. The germline V gene encodes CDR1 SGDLS and CDR2 YYNGEE. V was clipped by 3 bases and J by 0 bases; unmatched bases: 15. The CDR3 nucleotides are TGTGCCAGCAGCGCTGGACTAGCGGGAGGGCGGGACATACTGGCGAACACCGGGGAGCTGTTTTTT. Encoded protein: CASSAGLAGGRDILANTGELFF.

The genes are TRBV5-6 and TRBJ2-3, with D maybe TRBD2 (5 bases). This CDR3 contains 16 residues. Germline V CDR1 and CDR2: SGHDT, YYEEEE. V shed 6 bases and J shed 0 bases, with 17 bases lying between them. The CDR3 protein is CASTPLFGVSTDTQYF. DNA of the CDR3: TGTGCCAGCACCCCACTGTTCGGGGTCAGCACAGATACGCAGTATTTT. Complete variable domain (other parts from reference TRBV5-6 and TRBJ2-3): DAGVTQSPTHLIKTRGQQVTLRCSPKSGHDTVSWYQQALGQGPQFIFQYYEEEERQRGNFPDRFSGHQFPNYSSELNVNALLLGDSALYLCASTPLFGVSTDTQYFGPGTRLTVL.

The V and J genes are TRBV19 and TRBJ2-1; TRBD1 agrees at 7 bases. Germline V lookup: CDR1 LNHDA, CDR2 SQIVND (reference sequence). The CDR3 totals 17 residues. Trimming cost V 5 bases and J 5 bases; bases outside gene matches: 15. DNA for the CDR3: TGTGCCAGTAGTTACGGACAGGTATTCCGACCGGACAATGAGCAGTTCTTC. This codes for CASSYGQVFRPDNEQFF.

This clone was observed a single time. The chain joins TRBV28 to TRBJ1-4; D is perhaps TRBD1 (6 bases). The CDR3 runs 15 residues. The V end lost 4 bases, the J end lost 7 bases, and 16 bases lay between the germline ends. Germline values: CDR1 MDHEN, CDR2 SYDVKM. The CDR3 spells CASSSSGTIGEKLFF. CDR3 DNA: TGTGCCAGCAGTTCCTCCGGGACAATCGGTGAAAAACTGTTTTTT.

The chain is built from TRBV5-1 and TRBJ2-1; D is ambiguous. V was clipped by 0 bases and J by 10 bases, with 5 bases between them. The CDR3 is 11 amino acids. In germline, CDR1 is SGHRS, CDR2 YFSETQ. CDR3 residues: CASSLVREQFF. The CDR3 nucleotides are TGCGCCAGCAGCTTGGTACGGGAGCAGTTCTTC. The complete variable domain, with remaining parts taken from reference TRBV5-1 and TRBJ2-1, reads KAGVTQTPRYLIKTRGQQVTLSCSPISGHRSVSWYQQTPGQGLQFLFEYFSETQRNKGNFPGRFSGRQFSNSRSEMNVSTLELGDSALYLCASSLVREQFFGPGTRLTVL.

V is TRBV4-1 and J is TRBJ2-3; weak D call: TRBD2 (7 bases). This CDR3 contains 15 residues. Between the trimmed V and J ends, which lost 1 base and 6 bases, there was a span of 14 bases. CDR1 is MGHRA and CDR2 is YSYEKL in the germline V gene. The CDR3 sequence is CASSQVQGGSDTQYF. CDR3 in DNA: TGCGCCAGCAGCCAAGTACAGGGAGGGTCGGATACGCAGTATTTT.

The chain is built from TRBV10-1 and TRBJ2-7; D possibly corresponds to TRBD2 (5 bases). The CDR3 is 11 residues long. Germline-derived CDR1 and CDR2 are WNHNN and SYGVQD (reference sequence). CDR3 in amino acids: CADTSLSEQYF. CDR3 bases: TGCGCTGATACTAGTTTATCCGAGCAGTACTTC.

The chain combines TRBV5-1 with TRBJ2-1; 11 bases agree with TRBD1. This CDR3 spans 16 amino acids. CDR1 SGHRS and CDR2 YFSETQ come from the germline V gene. Trimming removed 0 bases from V and 8 bases from J; junction bases left unmatched: 7. CDR3 sequence (DNA): TGCGCCAGCAGCTTGGACGGGACAGGGGGGACGGATGAGCAGTTCTTC. It translates to CASSLDGTGGTDEQFF. Looking up the rest from reference TRBV5-1 and TRBJ2-1 gives the full variable domain: KAGVTQTPRYLIKTRGQQVTLSCSPISGHRSVSWYQQTPGQGLQFLFEYFSETQRNKGNFPGRFSGRQFSNSRSEMNVSTLELGDSALYLCASSLDGTGGTDEQFFGPGTRLTVL.

This chain connects TRBV11-2 to TRBJ1-1, with 8 bases aligning to TRBD1. After removal of 1 base from V and 1 base from J, the junction contained 5 bases not matched to a gene. Germline loops: CDR1 SGHAT, CDR2 FQNNGV. This CDR3 comprises 16 residues. The CDR3 here is CASSLGNRGGNTEAFF. The CDR3, as DNA: TGTGCCAGCAGCTTAGGCAACAGGGGGGGGAACACTGAAGCTTTCTTT.

As concerns this clone: This specimen includes other DNA sequences encoding the same CDR3. The J gene is TRBJ1-3, the V gene TRBV30; D gene uncertain. The CDR3 covers 13 residues. Germline CDR1 is GTSNPN and CDR2 is SVGIG (reference sequence). V dropped 0 bases and J dropped 0 bases, with 3 bases sitting between them. CDR3 bases: TGTGCCTGGAGTGTCAGCTCTGGAAACACCATATATTTT. Amino acids: CAWSVSSGNTIYF.

The gene calls are TRBV7-2 and TRBJ2-3; D gene uncertain. The CDR3 spans 17 residues. Looked up from germline, CDR1 is SGHTA and CDR2 is FQGNSA. The V end was cut by 3 bases, the J end by 2 bases, with 18 bases between. DNA for the CDR3: TGTGCCAGCAGCTTGCTACCTGAGACTCCACCCACAGATACGCAGTATTTT. Protein: CASSLLPETPPTDTQYF.

The rearrangement joins TRBV28 to TRBJ2-7, with TRBD1 matching 8 bases. Germline V gives CDR1 MDHEN, CDR2 SYDVKM. Trimming at V came to 7 bases and at J to 2 bases, leaving 10 bases not matched to a gene. The CDR3 is made up of 15 amino acids. CDR3 sequence (DNA): TGTGCCAGCAATCCTTGGGGGACAGGCCCCTACGAGCAGTACTTC. It is translated as CASNPWGTGPYEQYF.

In its sample, this clone was seen once. V gene TRBV5-1 combines with J gene TRBJ1-2; a possible D gene is TRBD1 (5 bases). Germline CDR1 reads SGHRS; CDR2 reads YFSETQ. The CDR3 consists of 17 residues. V was pared by 0 bases and J by 7 bases, with 22 bases between. The CDR3 bases are TGCGCCAGCAGCTTGGGGACACGAGCGACCGACGGCTCTGGCTACACCTTC. As protein: CASSLGTRATDGSGYTF.

In this sample, this clone turned up once. This chain's CDR3 is CASSPLGAEQFF. CDR3 in DNA: TGTGCCAGCAGCCCCCTGGGGGCTGAGCAGTTCTTC. This rearrangement joins TRBV16 to TRBJ2-1, with a tentative D call TRBD1 (6 bases). The CDR3 covers 12 residues. Germline CDR1 reads KGHSY; CDR2 reads FQNENV. V lost 4 bases to trimming and J lost 9 bases, with 10 bases between them.

This chain joins TRBV5-1 and TRBJ2-5; 7 bases are a match to TRBD1. This CDR3 contains 16 residues. Germline V gene sequence: CDR1 SGHRS, CDR2 YFSETQ. V shed 8 bases, J shed 5 bases, and the junction held 18 bases outside the gene matches. The CDR3 spells CARIPPRGLIRETQYF. As DNA, the CDR3 is TGCGCCAGGATACCCCCTAGGGGGCTCATCAGGGAGACCCAGTACTTC. Variable domain in full (rest from reference TRBV5-1 and TRBJ2-5): KAGVTQTPRYLIKTRGQQVTLSCSPISGHRSVSWYQQTPGQGLQFLFEYFSETQRNKGNFPGRFSGRQFSNSRSEMNVSTLELGDSALYLCARIPPRGLIRETQYFGPGTRLLVL.

The rearrangement uses TRBV28 and TRBJ1-1; 10 bases line up with TRBD1. The CDR3 sequence is 17 residues long. J was trimmed by 0 bases and V by 2 bases; bases with no gene match: 6. The germline V gene has CDR1 MDHEN and CDR2 SYDVKM. The CDR3 region has the DNA TGTGCCAGCAGTTTAATAGGGACAGGGGAAGTGAACACTGAAGCTTTCTTT. Translation: CASSLIGTGEVNTEAFF.